Presented here are 4 T cell receptor beta chains from one specimen sequenced in a study of regulatory T cells in long-lasting Graves disease. Investigators prepared the TCR beta libraries by applying iRepertoire HTBI primers and Arm-PCR of CDR3 regions. TCRdb independently ran MiXCR on the multiplex PCR reads; one entry per CDR3 protein. The table shows about 440,000 distinct CDR3 sequences, with less than 20% occurring only once. Time point of the sample: newly diagnosed GD, antithyroid drugs for less than 3 months. The TCR library was prepared using RNA isolated from PBMCs. The sample was also linked to a second study, of T cells in Graves' hyperthyroidism and ophthalmopathy.

This material consisted of peripheral blood mononuclear cells (PBMCs), taken at new diagnosis, from a patient treated with antithyroid drugs. The origin of the receptors is a woman in her twenties or thirties with Graves disease.

This chain connects TRBV20-1 to TRBJ2-1; 8 bases agree with TRBD2. Germline lookup yields CDR1 DFQATT and CDR2 SNEGSKA (reference sequence). There are 16 residues in the CDR3. V lost 2 bases to trimming and J lost 3 bases; unmatched junction nucleotides: 9. The CDR3 sequence: CSARRAGEGLYNEQFF. The CDR3 DNA reads as TGCAGTGCTAGAAGAGCGGGAGAGGGACTCTACAATGAGCAGTTCTTC.

This clonotype appeared many times. This chain joins TRBV2 and TRBJ2-1, with 8 positions matching TRBD2. Germline CDR1 SNHLY, CDR2 FYNNEI. This CDR3 has 16 residues. With 3 bases clipped from V and 12 bases from J, the junction kept 16 bases outside the gene matches. CDR3 nucleotides: TGTGCCAGCAGTGACATAAACCTAGCGGGTTGGGGAATGCAGTTCTTC. It codes for CASSDINLAGWGMQFF.

V is TRBV6-1 and J is TRBJ2-3; TRBD1 aligns across 8 bases. Germline CDR1 MNHNS, CDR2 SASEGT. The length of the CDR3 is 14 residues. The V segment lost 8 bases and the J segment 3 bases; nucleotides outside the gene matches: 7. In nucleotides, the CDR3 is TGTGCCAGCGCGCCCCAGGGGGCAACAGATACGCAGTATTTT. It codes for CASAPQGATDTQYF.

The chain links TRBV5-1 to TRBJ2-2; 12 bases agree with TRBD2. The CDR3 is 16 amino acids. Unmatched junction bases numbered 5, after V lost 2 bases and J lost 6 bases. The germline gives CDR1 SGHRS, CDR2 YFSETQ. CDR3 nucleotide sequence: TGCGCCAGCAGCTTATCGGGACTAGCGGGCGCCGGGGAGCTGTTTTTT. This encodes CASSLSGLAGAGELFF.